The clone carrying this T cell receptor beta chain was seen at least ten times. Its antigen remains unknown. These data come from a study of identical twins. Findings and limits, study-wide: Insertions were fewer in abundant cord blood beta clonotypes, whereas memory repertoires showed none of this pattern. Zero-insertion analyses were open to partial confounding by invariant MAIT and iNKT cells.

V shed 3 bases, J shed 2 bases, and the junction held 6 bases outside the gene matches. This CDR3 is built from 16 residues. TCRdb re-derived calls from the 5' RACE reads in MiXCR, one entry per CDR3 protein. Of about 330,000 distinct CDR3 sequences in the sample, roughly an eighth were seen once. No donor was unhealthy or non-Caucasian. This same sample was also taken into another study, of yellow fever vaccine responses in identical twins.

This chain links TRBV12-3 or TRBV12-4 with TRBJ2-1, with TRBD2 matching 8 bases. The specimen was CD8+ T cells sorted from blood. The clonotype was recovered from a woman in her late teens or twenties in good health. CDR3 sequence (DNA): TGTGCCAGCAGTTTTCCCCCGGGAGGGACCTACAATGAGCAGTTCTTC. Residues: CASSFPPGGTYNEQFF.